These T cell receptor beta chains were read from a single sample in a study of CD8+ T cells in alopecia areata. The protocol was immunoSEQ multiplex PCR, while the TCRdb copy is restricted to in-frame clones and leaves out a portion. The sample yields 180,000 or so clones, roughly 60% seen once. Material: CD4+ T cells sorted from blood, obtained at roughly week 55, from a patient treated with tofacitinib. The source is a human donor with alopecia areata. Each CDR3 is given with its conserved first and last residue. D genes are given only for firm matches. Not every row has a clone size; where given, it reads once, few, many or a size class.

D gene	V gene	clone size	J gene	CDR3 protein	CDR3 DNA
.	TRBV7-9	.	TRBJ1-1	CASSLSGNTEAFF	TGTGCCAGCAGCTTAAGCGGGAACACTGAAGCTTTCTTT
TRBD1	TRBV27	.	TRBJ1-2	CASSLSNRGNYGYTF	TGTGCCAGCAGTTTATCGAACAGGGGGAACTATGGCTACACCTTC
.	TRBV7-2	few	TRBJ1-1	CASSLYGAFAEAFF	TGTGCCAGCAGCTTATACGGGGCTTTCGCTGAAGCTTTCTTT
TRBD1	TRBV30	.	TRBJ2-7	CAWSAQSGGEQYF	TGTGCCTGGAGTGCCCAGTCAGGGGGCGAGCAGTACTTC
.	TRBV7-9	once	TRBJ2-1	CASSLVESTGEQFF	TGTGCCAGCAGCTTAGTTGAAAGTACAGGGGAGCAGTTCTTC
.	TRBV30	few	TRBJ2-3	CAWSVRDTQYF	TGTGCCTGGAGTGTAAGAGATACGCAGTATTTT
.	TRBV5-6	few	TRBJ2-1	CASSFSRNEQFF	TGTGCCAGCAGCTTTAGTCGTAATGAGCAGTTCTTC
.	TRBV5-6	.	TRBJ2-7	CASSFVCNGSYEQYF	TGTGCCAGCAGCTTTGTGTGCAACGGCTCCTACGAGCAGTACTTC
TRBD1	TRBV5-1	.	TRBJ1-1	CASSTDRATEAFF	TGCGCCAGCAGCACGGACAGGGCCACTGAAGCTTTCTTT
TRBD1	TRBV30	few	TRBJ1-6	CAWSSYRDSWNSPLHF	TGTGCCTGGAGTTCCTACCGGGACAGTTGGAATTCACCCCTCCACTTT
.	TRBV4-1	.	TRBJ1-6	CASSQVGQRERALHF	TGCGCCAGCAGCCAAGTCGGACAGCGGGAAAGGGCCCTCCACTTT
.	TRBV29-1	.	TRBJ2-7	CSGKESGSYEQYF	TGCAGCGGCAAGGAGTCGGGTTCCTACGAGCAGTACTTC
TRBD1	TRBV18	few	TRBJ1-5	CASSPPNRGRNSNQPQHF	TGTGCCAGCTCACCACCGAACAGGGGACGGAATAGCAATCAGCCCCAGCATTTT
.	TRBV25-1	few	TRBJ1-1	CASMDWVNTEAFF	TGTGCCAGCATGGATTGGGTGAACACTGAAGCTTTCTTT
TRBD1	TRBV15	.	TRBJ2-7	CATSRWTGTEDYEQYF	TGTGCCACCAGCAGATGGACCGGGACAGAGGACTACGAGCAGTACTTC
TRBD2	TRBV29-1	.	TRBJ2-1	CSAKGTSGGGEQFF	TGCAGCGCGAAGGGGACTAGCGGGGGAGGGGAGCAGTTCTTC
.	TRBV6-1	once	TRBJ2-4	CASSALQNIQYF	TGTGCCAGCAGTGCTTTGCAAAACATTCAGTACTTC
TRBD1	TRBV5-4	few	TRBJ2-5	CASSFSGTGGRETQYF	TGTGCCAGCAGCTTTTCCGGGACAGGGGGCAGGGAGACCCAGTACTTC
TRBD1	TRBV4-1	.	TRBJ2-3	CASSQTRTGGADTQYF	TGCGCCAGCAGCCAAACCCGGACAGGAGGCGCAGATACGCAGTATTTT
.	TRBV7-2	few	TRBJ2-5	CASSLQSSETQYF	TGTGCCAGCAGCCTCCAGTCTTCCGAGACCCAGTACTTC
TRBD1	TRBV30	.	TRBJ1-1	CAWSVHRGGFSEAFF	TGTGCCTGGAGTGTACACAGGGGAGGTTTTAGTGAAGCTTTCTTT
TRBD2	TRBV2	.	TRBJ2-5	CASRRSGTSGVRIETQYF	TGTGCCAGCAGAAGGTCCGGGACTAGCGGGGTTCGGATTGAGACCCAGTACTTC
TRBD1	TRBV15	once	TRBJ2-4	CATSRDRAGKNIQYF	TGTGCCACCAGCAGGGACAGGGCTGGCAAAAACATTCAGTACTTC
.	TRBV2	.	TRBJ1-2	CASSLNTARANYGYTF	TGTGCCAGCAGTCTGAATACAGCGAGAGCTAACTATGGCTACACCTTC
.	TRBV29-1	.	TRBJ2-2	CSVQGAGELFF	TGCAGCGTACAGGGAGCCGGGGAGCTGTTTTTT
.	TRBV6-1	.	TRBJ2-5	CASSEAVGRGGTQYF	TGTGCCAGCAGTGAAGCGGTAGGGCGGGGAGGCACCCAGTACTTC
TRBD1	TRBV6-6	.	TRBJ1-5	CASSYRDRGPNQPQHF	TGTGCCAGCAGTTACCGGGACAGGGGGCCCAATCAGCCCCAGCATTTT
TRBD1	TRBV29-1	.	TRBJ2-1	CSARTGGNEQFF	TGCAGCGCCCGGACAGGGGGGAATGAGCAGTTCTTC
.	TRBV30	.	TRBJ1-1	CAWSGNLNTEAFF	TGTGCCTGGAGTGGAAATTTGAACACTGAAGCTTTCTTT
TRBD1	TRBV29-1	once	TRBJ1-2	CSVEDRTGRVSYGYTF	TGCAGCGTTGAAGACAGGACAGGGAGGGTTAGCTATGGCTACACCTTC
.	TRBV30	.	TRBJ1-2	CAWSGLGEGRRNGYTF	TGTGCCTGGAGCGGCCTCGGGGAGGGGAGGCGAAATGGCTACACCTTC
.	TRBV10-3	.	TRBJ1-5	CAISERANQPQHF	TGTGCCATCAGTGAACGGGCCAATCAGCCCCAGCATTTT
.	TRBV30	.	TRBJ2-7	CAWSVSTGPFYEQYF	TGTGCCTGGAGTGTATCCACAGGACCGTTCTACGAGCAGTACTTC
.	TRBV7-2	.	TRBJ2-1	CASSLASSYNEQFF	TGTGCCAGCAGCTTAGCTAGCTCCTACAATGAGCAGTTCTTC
.	TRBV5-1	.	TRBJ2-2	CASKLPGNTGELFF	TGCGCCAGCAAGCTACCCGGGAACACCGGGGAGCTGTTTTTT
TRBD1	TRBV7-9	few	TRBJ1-2	CASSATGIYGYTF	TGTGCCAGCAGCGCGACAGGGATCTATGGCTACACCTTC
TRBD1	TRBV29-1	.	TRBJ2-1	CSGDRGLYNEQFF	TGCAGCGGAGACAGGGGGCTGTACAATGAGCAGTTCTTC
TRBD1	TRBV4-1	.	TRBJ1-5	CASSHGDRRAQPQHF	TGCGCCAGCAGCCACGGGGACAGAAGGGCCCAGCCCCAGCATTTT
.	TRBV30	.	TRBJ1-1	CAWSVRRSTEAFF	TGTGCCTGGAGTGTACGGCGGTCCACTGAAGCTTTCTTT
.	TRBV30	few	TRBJ1-2	CAWRQAGGGYTF	TGTGCCTGGCGGCAGGCGGGAGGAGGCTACACCTTC